The 25 T cell receptor beta chains listed next were all sequenced from one sample in a study (dated by TCRdb to 2012 to 2014). The data were produced on an Illumina Genome Analyzer IIx. TCRdb took the public reads, trimmed them with fastp at Q25, ran MiXCR for clone calling and kept in-frame beta chains. A single entry per CDR3 protein holds the most common genes and DNA from its merged rows. This sample gives roughly 15,000 distinct CDR3 sequences in total; about 35% of them show up just once. The leading ten clones occupy approximately 16% of the sample. Sequences were obtained from blood. These receptors all come from a human donor.

This clonotype was detected many times. V is TRBV4-2 and J is TRBJ1-6, with TRBD1 as a possible D gene (5 bases). Looked up from germline, CDR1 is LGHNA and CDR2 is YNFKEQ. Trimming pared 0 bases from V and 7 bases from J, leaving 13 bases between. The CDR3 contains 16 residues. The CDR3 DNA reads as TGTGCCAGCAGCCAAGAAATTCAAGGGGCAAATTCACCCCTCCACTTT. Translated, it gives CASSQEIQGANSPLHF.

This clonotype was found many times. The chain employs TRBV4-3 and TRBJ1-1; 8 bases fit TRBD1. This CDR3 has 16 residues. Trimming removed 4 bases from V and 3 bases from J; junction bases left unmatched: 10. Germline CDR1 reads LGHNA; CDR2 reads YSLEER. As DNA, the CDR3 is TGCGCCAGCAGCCCCCATGCCGGACAGGGCTACACTGAAGCTTTCTTT. It translates to CASSPHAGQGYTEAFF.

This clonotype was seen ten or more times. The chain links TRBV4-3 to TRBJ2-7, with 10 bases aligning to TRBD2. Trimming took 1 base from V and 2 from J; bases not matched to a gene: 2. This CDR3 has 15 residues. The V gene's germline CDR1 is LGHNA and CDR2 YSLEER. The CDR3 sequence: CASSQGAGGTYEQYF. CDR3 sequence (DNA): TGCGCCAGCAGCCAAGGAGCGGGGGGGACCTACGAGCAGTACTTC.

This clonotype is deemed medium-sized. The gene calls are TRBV7-8 and TRBJ2-1; TRBD2 matches at 11 bases. Germline V gives CDR1 SGHVS, CDR2 FQNEAQ. The CDR3 covers 15 residues. The trim removed 6 bases at V and 6 bases at J, leaving 7 bases unmatched. The CDR3 sequence is CASRVLAGVPNEQFF. CDR3 DNA: TGTGCCAGCAGGGTACTAGCGGGAGTCCCCAATGAGCAGTTCTTC.

At least ten counts were recorded for this clonotype. This sequence joins TRBV29-1 and TRBJ2-7; TRBD1 is a possible D gene (6 bases). Per the germline V gene, CDR1 is SQVTM and CDR2 is ANQGSEA. The CDR3 runs to 13 residues. The V and J ends lost 2 bases and 3 bases respectively, with 11 bases between them. This chain's CDR3 is CSVERQDNYEQYF. Written as DNA, the CDR3 is TGCAGCGTTGAAAGACAGGATAACTACGAGCAGTACTTC.

This clonotype appeared many times. The chain uses TRBV4-3 and TRBJ2-1, with D unclear. The CDR3 runs to 18 residues. With 1 base removed from V and 1 base from J, the gap between germline ends came to 17 bases. The germline V gene encodes CDR1 LGHNA and CDR2 YSLEER. The CDR3 DNA sequence: TGCGCCAGCAGCCAAGTCGCCCCATCGACCGTTTCCTACAATGAGCAGTTCTTC. Amino acids: CASSQVAPSTVSYNEQFF.

The V and J genes are TRBV20-1 and TRBJ1-6; D remains unclear. Germline loops: CDR1 DFQATT, CDR2 SNEGSKA (reference sequence). The V gene lost 6 bases and the J gene lost 13 bases, with 19 bases spanning the gap. There are 13 residues in the CDR3. In DNA, the CDR3 is TGCAGTGCGGACCTCAACCGTGATCAGCCCCTCCACTTT. Residues: CSADLNRDQPLHF.

This clonotype was seen at least ten times. The chain recombines TRBV4-2 with TRBJ2-7; 8 positions agree with TRBD2. J gave up 3 bases and V 4 bases, and 8 bases lay outside the gene matches. This CDR3 has 15 residues. Germline V lookup: CDR1 LGHNA, CDR2 YNFKEQ. The DNA of the CDR3 is TGTGCCAGCAGCCCCCGACGGACTAGCCTCTACGAGCAGTACTTC. This sequence encodes CASSPRRTSLYEQYF.

This clonotype qualifies as medium-sized. The rearrangement uses TRBV4-3 and TRBJ1-4; D is possibly TRBD1 (5 bases). The CDR3 loop spans 17 amino acids. Per the germline V gene, CDR1 is LGHNA and CDR2 is YSLEER. V lost 1 base and J lost 4, with 16 bases in between. The CDR3 spells CASSQVRARAFNEKLFF. The CDR3 coding sequence is TGCGCCAGCAGCCAAGTCAGGGCTAGAGCCTTTAATGAAAAACTGTTTTTT.

This clonotype occurred a few times. The CDR3 DNA reads TGCGCCAGCAGCCAAGATAAACCTAGCGGGAGTTCCGAGACCCAGTACTTC. Translation: CASSQDKPSGSSETQYF. The chain carries TRBV4-3 and TRBJ2-5; 10 bases line up with TRBD2. J was trimmed by 5 bases and V by 0 bases; bases with no gene match: 9. This CDR3 has 17 amino acids. Germline assignment: CDR1 LGHNA and CDR2 YSLEER.

This clonotype has more than one count but fewer than ten. This chain's CDR3 is CATGRTRSTDTQYF. The CDR3, as DNA: TGCGCCACCGGGAGGACCCGTAGCACAGATACGCAGTATTTT. The chain has TRBV4-3 and TRBJ2-3; 7 bases align to TRBD2. Germline CDR1 reads LGHNA; CDR2 reads YSLEER. The CDR3 sequence is 14 residues long. V lost 10 bases to trimming and J lost 0 bases; unmatched junction nucleotides: 7.

This rearrangement joins TRBV4-3 to TRBJ2-3; 8 bases map to TRBD1. J gave up 8 bases and V 1 base, and 11 bases lay outside the gene matches. The germline CDR1 and CDR2 sequences are LGHNA and YSLEER. The CDR3 sequence is 16 residues long. The CDR3 here is CASSQAGGDRSGTQYF. The CDR3 DNA sequence: TGCGCCAGCAGCCAAGCTGGAGGGGACAGGTCGGGTACGCAGTATTTT.

This clonotype was observed a few times. This rearrangement joins TRBV5-4 to TRBJ2-1; the match to TRBD2 covers 12 bases. The junction had 4 bases not matched to a gene; V was cut back by 4 bases and J by 2 bases. Germline loops: CDR1 SGHNT, CDR2 YYREEE (reference sequence). There are 16 residues in the CDR3. CDR3 in DNA: TGTGCCAGCAGCCCTTGGACTAGCGGGACCTACAATGAGCAGTTCTTC. Protein: CASSPWTSGTYNEQFF. The complete variable domain, with remaining parts taken from reference TRBV5-4 and TRBJ2-1, reads ETGVTQSPTHLIKTRGQQVTLRCSSQSGHNTVSWYQQALGQGPQFIFQYYREEENGRGNFPPRFSGLQFPNYSSELNVNALELDDSALYLCASSPWTSGTYNEQFFGPGTRLTVL.

The genes are TRBV19 and TRBJ2-1, with D possibly TRBD2 on 5 matching bases. V dropped 1 base and J dropped 1 base, with 8 bases sitting between them. This CDR3 contains 15 residues. Looked up from germline, CDR1 is LNHDA and CDR2 is SQIVND (reference sequence). The CDR3 DNA reads TGTGCCAGTAGTATAGGAGGGTTATCCTACAATGAGCAGTTCTTC. Translated: CASSIGGLSYNEQFF.

The V call is TRBV29-1, the J call TRBJ1-2; 9 nucleotides align to TRBD1. The CDR3 loop spans 15 amino acids. Trimming cost V 3 bases and J 2 bases; bases outside gene matches: 7. Germline lookup yields CDR1 SQVTM and CDR2 ANQGSEA. The CDR3 loop is CSVDPGTGKNYGYTF. The CDR3 DNA is TGCAGCGTTGATCCCGGGACAGGGAAAAACTATGGCTACACCTTC. The full variable domain, its missing parts supplied by reference TRBV29-1 and TRBJ1-2, is SAVISQKPSRDICQRGTSLTIQCQVDSQVTMMFWYRQQPGQSLTLIATANQGSEATYESGFVIDKFPISRPNLTFSTLTVSNMSPEDSSIYLCSVDPGTGKNYGYTFGSGTRLTVV.

For this clonotype: This may be a read error: a much more frequent sequence differs by one nucleotide. The V and J genes are TRBV4-3 and TRBJ2-7; weak D call: TRBD1 (6 bases). The CDR3 is 18 amino acids. Trimming left V 0 bases short and J 3 bases short, with 21 bases between. CDR1 is LGHNA and CDR2 is YSLEER in the germline V gene. The CDR3 sequence is CASSQDQGHLESFYEQYF. The CDR3 nucleotides are TGCGCCAGCAGCCAAGACCAGGGACACTTGGAGTCTTTCTACGAGCAGTACTTC.

This clonotype is medium-sized in the sample. The chain links TRBV4-3 to TRBJ2-5, with 8 bases fitting TRBD2. The CDR3 length is 16 residues. The germline V gene has CDR1 LGHNA and CDR2 YSLEER. Unmatched junction bases numbered 6, after V lost 2 bases and J lost 1 base. CDR3 DNA sequence: TGCGCCAGCAGCCAATATGTTACTAGCGGCCAAGAGACCCAGTACTTC. Translation: CASSQYVTSGQETQYF.

This clonotype was recorded a few times. This chain uses TRBV3-1 with TRBJ2-2, with D perhaps TRBD1 (5 bases). Per germline, CDR1 LGHDT and CDR2 YNNKEL (reference sequence). This CDR3 has 14 amino acids. Between the trimmed V and J ends, which lost 10 bases and 0 bases, there was a span of 12 bases. The CDR3 region has the DNA TGTGCCACCACGGACACAACGAACACCGGGGAGCTGTTTTTT. Protein sequence: CATTDTTNTGELFF.

CDR3 region: CASSQVRARAFNENEQFF. The DNA of the CDR3 is TGCGCCAGCAGCCAAGTCAGGGCTAGAGCCTTTAATGAAAATGAGCAGTTCTTC. V and J are TRBV4-3 and TRBJ2-1, with TRBD1 as a possible D gene (5 bases). This CDR3 is built from 18 residues. With 1 base removed from V and 7 bases from J, the gap between germline ends came to 23 bases. Germline V gene sequence: CDR1 LGHNA, CDR2 YSLEER.

V usage is TRBV29-1 and J usage is TRBJ2-3; a weak D match, TRBD2 (5 bases). V lost 7 bases to trimming and J lost 9 bases, with 11 bases between them. The CDR3 totals 10 residues. The germline gives CDR1 SQVTM, CDR2 ANQGSEA. The CDR3 coding sequence is TGCAGCGCGAGGGTAGGGACGCAGTATTTT. Translated: CSARVGTQYF.

This clonotype has just a few counts. A much more abundant neighbour one base away suggests this may be a read error. The rearrangement uses TRBV29-1 and TRBJ1-5; D remains unclear. Trimming stripped 5 bases from V and 6 bases from J, with 11 bases between. This CDR3 comprises 12 residues. Germline V gives CDR1 SQVTM, CDR2 ANQGSEA. The CDR3: CSVTDGSQPQHF. DNA of the CDR3: TGCAGCGTTACGGACGGCAGTCAGCCCCAGCATTTT. The whole variable domain, remainder taken from reference TRBV29-1 and TRBJ1-5, is SAVISQKPSRDICQRGTSLTIQCQVDSQVTMMFWYRQQPGQSLTLIATANQGSEATYESGFVIDKFPISRPNLTFSTLTVSNMSPEDSSIYLCSVTDGSQPQHFGDGTRLSIL.

The genes are TRBV6-2 or TRBV6-3 and TRBJ1-2, with 10 bases fitting TRBD1. Trimming at V came to 7 bases and at J to 3 bases, leaving 11 bases not matched to a gene. CDR1 and CDR2 from the germline V gene are MNHEY and SVGEGT. This CDR3 has 16 residues. DNA of the CDR3: TGTGCCAGCACCGGCGGCTGGGACAGGGGAGACTATGGCTACACCTTC. Protein sequence: CASTGGWDRGDYGYTF.

To note about this clonotype: Since a much larger clone is just one base distant, this may be a read error. This chain connects TRBV29-1 to TRBJ2-5, with D unclear. The J call is in doubt because the DNA end fits TRBJ2-1 better. This CDR3 spans 10 amino acids. The germline V gene has CDR1 SQVTM and CDR2 ANQGSEA. The CDR3 region has the DNA TGCAGCTCCCTCCAAGAGACCCAGTTCTTC. This codes for CSSLQETQFF.

This CDR3 is CASSQDPTPQGLADTQYF. The CDR3 bases are TGCGCCAGCAGCCAAGATCCCACACCTCAGGGACTAGCAGATACGCAGTATTTT. This chain connects TRBV4-3 to TRBJ2-3; 8 nucleotides match TRBD2. The CDR3 contains 18 residues. Germline loops: CDR1 LGHNA, CDR2 YSLEER. The trim removed 0 bases at V and 4 bases at J, leaving 12 bases unmatched.

This clonotype was observed at least ten times. The chain carries TRBV5-6 and TRBJ2-4, with D perhaps TRBD1 or TRBD2 (5 bases each). CDR3 size: 15 residues. V was shortened by 4 bases and J by 0 bases, with 11 bases between the two germline ends. CDR1 SGHDT and CDR2 YYEEEE come from the germline V gene. The CDR3 loop reads CASSLRGLAKNIQYF. CDR3 nucleotide sequence: TGTGCCAGCAGCCTGAGGGGATTAGCCAAAAACATTCAGTACTTC.